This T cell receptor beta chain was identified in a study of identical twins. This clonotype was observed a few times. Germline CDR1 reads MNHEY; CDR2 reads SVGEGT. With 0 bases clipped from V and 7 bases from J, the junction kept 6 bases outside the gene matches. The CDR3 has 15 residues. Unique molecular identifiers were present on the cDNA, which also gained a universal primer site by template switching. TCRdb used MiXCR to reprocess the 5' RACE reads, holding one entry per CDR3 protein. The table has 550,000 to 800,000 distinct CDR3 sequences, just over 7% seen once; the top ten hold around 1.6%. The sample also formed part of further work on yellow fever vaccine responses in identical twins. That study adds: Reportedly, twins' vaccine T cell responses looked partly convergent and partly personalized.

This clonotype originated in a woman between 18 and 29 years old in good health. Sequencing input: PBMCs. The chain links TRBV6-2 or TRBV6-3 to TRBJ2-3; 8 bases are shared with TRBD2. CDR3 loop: CASSYSQLAVYTQYF. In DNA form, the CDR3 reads TGTGCCAGCAGTTACTCGCAACTAGCGGTATATACGCAGTATTTT.